These T cell receptor beta chains were read from a single sample in a study of blood T cell repertoires in COVID-19. TCRdb's table, derived via immunoSEQ multiplex PCR, lists solely in-frame clones and lacks some. Of roughly 66,000 clones in the sample, about 89% were seen once. The specimen sequenced was peripheral blood. These TCRs come from a human donor in a cohort sampled during active COVID-19. The CDR3 runs from the conserved cysteine through the conserved F or W. The D gene is left open where the match is weak. The size of a clone is reported for some rows only, either as once, few or many, or as a class for expanded clones.

TRBV9	TRBD1	NA	TRBJ1-1	TGTGCCAGCAGCGCCACCGGGACAGCGAACACTGAAGCTTTCTTT	CASSATGTANTEAFF
TRBV27	NA	NA	TRBJ2-7	TGTGCCAGCAGTTTACGACCGGGCAGGGGAGAGCAGTACTTC	CASSLRPGRGEQYF
TRBV3-1/TRBV3-2	NA	NA	TRBJ1-3	TGTGCCAGCAGCCAGTTTTTCAGAGGCTCTGGAAACACCATATATTTT	CASSQFFRGSGNTIYF
TRBV19	NA	NA	TRBJ1-5	TGTGCCAGTAGTATTAGGGGGGGCCCCAATCAGCCCCAGCATTTT	CASSIRGGPNQPQHF
TRBV6-6	TRBD1	NA	TRBJ1-2	TGTGCCAGCAGCCCCCTCCGGGACAGGGGACGCTACACCTTC	CASSPLRDRGRYTF
TRBV18	NA	few	TRBJ1-6	TGTGCCAGCTCACCAGGGCAGGGCGAATCACCCCTCCACTTT	CASSPGQGESPLHF
TRBV28	NA	NA	TRBJ2-7	TGTGCCAGCAGTTCCCAGGGCGCCTACGAGCAGTACTTC	CASSSQGAYEQYF
TRBV6-5	TRBD2	NA	TRBJ2-1	TGTGCCAGCAATCGGGGGGAATCTAGGAATGAGCAGTTCTTC	CASNRGESRNEQFF
TRBV15	TRBD2	NA	TRBJ2-3	TGTGCCACCAGCAGATGGGGACTAGCGGGAGCATCGGGGGATACGCAGTATTTT	CATSRWGLAGASGDTQYF
TRBV11-1	NA	NA	TRBJ1-1	TGTGCCAGCAGCTTAGACACGCCCCACACTGAAGCTTTCTTT	CASSLDTPHTEAFF
TRBV5-1	NA	few	TRBJ2-7	TGCGCCAGCAGCTCAGGGGCAGGGGAGGGGTACGAGCAGTACTTC	CASSSGAGEGYEQYF
TRBV15	TRBD2	NA	TRBJ2-3	TGTGCCACCAGCCCCTTGCGGGGGAGATTCACAGATACGCAGTATTTT	CATSPLRGRFTDTQYF
TRBV7-2	TRBD1	NA	TRBJ1-2	TGTGCCAGCAGCTCGGACAGGGTGTTGGGCTACACCTTC	CASSSDRVLGYTF
TRBV6-5	NA	NA	TRBJ2-5	TGTGCCAGCACCGCCCGGACAGCCCCACGGAAGACCCAGTACTTC	CASTARTAPRKTQYF
TRBV7-2	TRBD2	NA	TRBJ2-1	TGTGCCAGCAGCTTAGAGGCAACTAGCGGGGGAGGGCAGTTCTTC	CASSLEATSGGGQFF
TRBV30	TRBD1	NA	TRBJ1-2	TGTGCCTGGAGTATGAGCGGAGCAGGGACAGGGGATGGCTACACCTTC	CAWSMSGAGTGDGYTF
TRBV7-3	TRBD2	NA	TRBJ2-5	TGTGCCAGCAGCCCCGGGAGGGGCCAAGAGACCCAGTACTTC	CASSPGRGQETQYF
TRBV28	TRBD2	NA	TRBJ2-1	TGTGCCAGCAGTACTAGCGGGAGGGAGAATGAGCAGTTCTTC	CASSTSGRENEQFF
TRBV2	NA	NA	TRBJ2-5	TGTGCCAGCAGTGGGGGTGGGGCAGAGACCCAGTACTTC	CASSGGGAETQYF
TRBV5-1	NA	NA	TRBJ2-1	TGCGCCAGCAGCTTGGGATGGGGGCCTTACAATGAGCAGTTCTTC	CASSLGWGPYNEQFF
TRBV5-8	TRBD1	NA	TRBJ2-2	TGTGCCAGCAGCTTGTGGAAGGGGGCAAAATCAAAGAGCGGGGAGCTGTTTTTT	CASSLWKGAKSKSGELFF
TRBV3-1/TRBV3-2	NA	NA	TRBJ2-7	TGTGCCAGCAGCCAATCCCCCCCTTCGGACGAGCAGTACTTC	CASSQSPPSDEQYF
TRBV11-2	NA	NA	TRBJ2-2	TGTGCCAGCAGCTTAGAGCCCCCCGCTAGCCCGAACACCGGGGAGCTGTTTTTT	CASSLEPPASPNTGELFF
TRBV14	NA	NA	TRBJ1-4	TGTGCCAGCAGCCAAGATCTGGGCAGCTTGCGTGAAAAACTGTTTTTT	CASSQDLGSLREKLFF
TRBV5-1	TRBD2	once	TRBJ2-7	TGCGCCAGCAGGCCTGCTATCAGCGGGGGGTCCATCGAGCAGTACTTC	CASRPAISGGSIEQYF
TRBV7-8	NA	NA	TRBJ1-6	TGTGCCAGCAGCTTAGTTAGCTCCTATAATTCACCCCTCCACTTT	CASSLVSSYNSPLHF
TRBV2	NA	NA	TRBJ1-2	TGTGCCAGCAGTGAAGGGGCGTTTGGCTATGGCTACACCTTC	CASSEGAFGYGYTF
TRBV6-5	NA	NA	TRBJ1-2	TGTGCCAGCACTCTCGGGACGGAGGGGTACTATGGCTACACCTTC	CASTLGTEGYYGYTF
TRBV18	NA	NA	TRBJ2-4	TGTGCCAGCTCCCGTCGAACAGGCTTTCAAGCCAAAAACATTCAGTACTTC	CASSRRTGFQAKNIQYF
TRBV9	TRBD2	NA	TRBJ2-2	TGTGCCAGCAGCGCGGGACTAGCGGGAGGGTTGAACACCGGGGAGCTGTTTTTT	CASSAGLAGGLNTGELFF
TRBV18	TRBD1	NA	TRBJ2-5	TGTGCCAGCTCACCACAAGGGGGCTGGGGAGAGACCCAGTACTTC	CASSPQGGWGETQYF
TRBV6-5	TRBD2	NA	TRBJ2-3	TGTGCCAGCATCAGCGGGGGGGCAGATACGCAGTATTTT	CASISGGADTQYF
TRBV7-2	NA	NA	TRBJ2-1	TGTGCCAGCAGCTTAGCGTCGGCTAGCAATGAGCAGTTCTTC	CASSLASASNEQFF
TRBV7-6	NA	NA	TRBJ1-1	TGTGCCAGCAGCTTAGAACCGGACACTGAAGCTTTCTTT	CASSLEPDTEAFF
TRBV4-3	NA	NA	TRBJ2-3	TGCGCCAGCTCGGAAGGGACACTGCAAGAAGATACGCAGTATTTT	CASSEGTLQEDTQYF
TRBV5-5	NA	NA	TRBJ1-3	TGTGCCAGCAGCTCCCAACGGGGGGGAAACACCATATATTTT	CASSSQRGGNTIYF
TRBV9	NA	NA	TRBJ1-4	TGTGCCAGCAGCGCGGGAGGGGAAACTAATGAAAAACTGTTTTTT	CASSAGGETNEKLFF
TRBV19	TRBD2	NA	TRBJ2-3	TGTGCCAGTAGTTTCCGTTCGACTAGCGGGCCCGCGGATACGCAGTATTTT	CASSFRSTSGPADTQYF
TRBV4-1	TRBD1	NA	TRBJ1-5	TGCGCCAGCAGCCAAGCCGGGACAGGCCAACTTAGCAATCAGCCCCAGCATTTT	CASSQAGTGQLSNQPQHF
TRBV11-2	NA	NA	TRBJ2-1	TGTGCCAGCAGCTCCGGGATTTATAGGGCGAGCTCCTACAATGAGCAGTTCTTC	CASSSGIYRASSYNEQFF
TRBV6-6	TRBD1	NA	TRBJ1-3	TGTGCCAGCAGTAGGGGACAGAGCTCTGGAAACACCATATATTTT	CASSRGQSSGNTIYF
TRBV5-5	TRBD2	NA	TRBJ2-2	TGTGCCAGCAGCTTGGTTCTACTAGCGGGAGCGAACACCGGGGAGCTGTTTTTT	CASSLVLLAGANTGELFF
TRBV28	NA	NA	TRBJ2-2	TGTGCCAGCAGCCCCGCTACAGGGAACACCGGGGAGCTGTTTTTT	CASSPATGNTGELFF